This T cell receptor (beta chain) was observed in a study of beta chain features in type 1 diabetes (dated by TCRdb to 2016 to 2019). For the wider study: Mean age, gender distribution, total cell number and subset yield were not different between patients and healthy donors. Regulatory and stem cell-like memory subsets were obtained from only 8 patients and roughly eight healthy donors, while naive and central memory subsets were obtained from all 30 or so donors. In the study, recently diagnosed type 1 diabetes patients and matched healthy donors were compared on the TCRB repertoires of their sorted circulating CD4+ T cell subsets. A total of 90 million to 130 million sorted cells were examined across all samples, and a strong correlation was observed between cell number per subset and RNA yield. On the study overall, not on this receptor specifically: Only small numbers of individuals were included in the HLA sub-analyses, which left unresolved whether HLA type had any influence on TCRB rearrangement. Sequencing cDNA rather than genomic DNA could over-represent highly expressing activated cells, although activation and CD3 levels did not differ between groups. At VDJ recombination sites, type 1 diabetes patients had fewer insertions and more deleted nucleotides, which implies abnormalities in thymic rearrangement. PCR may preferentially amplify shorter templates, but because patient and control samples were amplified and corrected together, any resulting skew would affect both groups equally. In all four CD4+ subsets, TCRB CDR3 length was moderately but significantly shorter in type 1 diabetes patients. Naive, central memory and regulatory TCRB repertoires appeared to be more similar among patients than among healthy donors.

A single peripheral blood draw of 90 to 150 mL on average was collected from each donor into heparinised tubes. Naive, central memory, regulatory and stem cell-like memory CD4+ T cells were sorted on a BD FACSAria II using a panel including CD45RO, CCR7, CD25, CD127, CD95 and CD27. All sorted populations exceeded 95% purity. PBMCs were isolated immediately by Lymphoprep density gradient centrifugation and stained directly without culture. So that batch effects would be minimized, each experiment stained and sorted samples in pairs, pairing one healthy donor with one patient. This clone was observed a handful of times. The antigen this receptor binds is unknown. It has no much larger one-base neighbor in the sample; base qualities were not kept. The entire isolated RNA was reverse transcribed using the High Capacity cDNA Reverse Transcription Kit, and thus expressed TCRB transcripts were sequenced. Naive, central memory and regulatory T cell samples underwent deep immunoSEQ sequencing, averaging around 3.6 million total reads per sample. After sorted cells were lysed in RLT buffer, RNA was extracted with DNase-treated RNeasy Micro or Mini kits, with the choice depending on cell number. To prevent cross-contamination, every cell subset was processed on its own, while patient and healthy donor samples were processed together. The immunoSEQ multiplex PCR was used to amplify TCRB sequences from cDNA, generating 87-bp fragments that spanned the CDR3 region. The amplicons were sequenced using the Illumina HiSeq platform. As for the authors' bioinformatics: PCR bias was corrected computationally using synthetic template baselines, and reads within Hamming distance 2 were collapsed, with unmergeable singletons discarded. Reads were aligned against IMGT so that V, D and J genes, CDR3 length and insertions or deletions at six rearrangement sites could be assigned. Within each subset, clonotype counts were normalized to the number of sorted cells before true diversity and Gini coefficients were calculated with the tcR R package. Repertoire sharing was quantified using the overlap coefficient calculated on TCRB nucleotide sequences. As a proxy for the pre-selection repertoire, out-of-frame TCRB sequences from naive cells were analyzed. TCRdb holds this immuneACCESS table with in-frame rearrangements only. Some clones are missing; in checked studies, unresolved V genes explain under half, and the rest has no known cause. That table gives V, J and clone size, and the DNA gave D and trimming. The sample table records about 650,000 clones; roughly an eighth of these occur just once. The ten largest clones add up to more than 0.1% of the sample.

The CDR3 numbers 15 residues from cysteine through phenylalanine. CDR3 DNA is the only sequence kept; it has 45 bases, read in frame from the first base. V is trimmed back by 5 bases and J by 4 bases, and the junction contains 6 bases that no gene match accounts for. The germline V gene gives CDR1 as ENHRY and CDR2 as SYGVKD. The sequenced sample was naive CD4+ T cells from blood. The cell subset or site label of this sample denotes: true naive CD4+ T cells. The receptor comes from a man under 40 with type 1 diabetes. Recombination joined TRBV10-3 with TRBJ2-3; TRBD1 lines up with 10 middle nucleotides. The DNA sequence reads TGTGCCATCAGTAGACAGGGGGCGCTACCAGATACGCAGTATTTT. Its product reads: CAISRQGALPDTQYF.